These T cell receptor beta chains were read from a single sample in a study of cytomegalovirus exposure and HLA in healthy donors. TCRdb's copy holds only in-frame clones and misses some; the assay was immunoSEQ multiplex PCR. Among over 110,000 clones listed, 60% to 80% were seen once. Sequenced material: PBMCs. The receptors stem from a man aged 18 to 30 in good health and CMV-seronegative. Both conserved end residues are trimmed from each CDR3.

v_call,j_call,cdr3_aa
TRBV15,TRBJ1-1,ATSRGGETTEAF
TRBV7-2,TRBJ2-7,ASSRTGGNYEQY
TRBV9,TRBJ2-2,ASSAPRQGNTGELF
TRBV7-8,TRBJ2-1,ASSPGTGTYNEQF
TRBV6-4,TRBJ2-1,ATSDSRDNNNEQF
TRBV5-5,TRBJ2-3,ASSLAWTGERTDTQY
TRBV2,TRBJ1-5,ASSTDRDQPQH
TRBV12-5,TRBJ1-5,ASGLTGLNLDLSRSNQPQH
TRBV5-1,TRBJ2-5,ASSPWEGRETQY
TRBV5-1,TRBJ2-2,ASSWGQGGTGELF
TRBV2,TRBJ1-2,ASRVRAHSNYGYT
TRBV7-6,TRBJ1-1,ASSRGGTNTEAF
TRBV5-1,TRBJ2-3,ASTTGTGGTDTQY
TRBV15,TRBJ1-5,ATTMQFNQPQH
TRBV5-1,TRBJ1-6,ASSLGGKNSPLH
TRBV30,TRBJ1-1,AWSVLGGRAF
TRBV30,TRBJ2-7,AWSQGQGVSREQY
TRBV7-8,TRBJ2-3,ASSGGSTDTQY
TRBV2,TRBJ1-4,ASTPAGLINEKLF
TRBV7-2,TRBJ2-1,ASSWNPGTTNEQF
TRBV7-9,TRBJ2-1,ASSLAYRGLPSSYNEQF
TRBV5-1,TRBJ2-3,ASSSGLAGMLDTQY
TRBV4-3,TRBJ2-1,ASSQDSRDRGLDEQF